This entry lists 13 T cell receptor beta chains sequenced from one sample in a study of blood T cell repertoires in COVID-19. Here immunoSEQ multiplex PCR was the method, and the copy in TCRdb shows in-frame clones only, minus some. This sample yields fewer than 400,000 clones, of which approximately 90% are seen a single time; around 9% belongs to the top ten. The specimen sequenced was PBMCs or T cells enriched from blood (not recorded which). These receptors all come from a young woman who had recovered from COVID-19.

DNA of the CDR3: TGTGCCAGCAGCTATCGGCAGGGGGCCTATAGCAATCAGCCCCAGCATTTT. Residues: CASSYRQGAYSNQPQHF. V usage is TRBV5-6 and J usage is TRBJ1-5; 8 bases are a match to TRBD1. Germline V gene data show CDR1 as SGHDT and CDR2 as YYEEEE. The ends lost 3 bases at V and 0 bases at J; junction bases unmatched: 8. The CDR3 covers 17 residues. Combining the CDR3 with reference TRBV5-6 and TRBJ1-5 gives the whole variable domain DAGVTQSPTHLIKTRGQQVTLRCSPKSGHDTVSWYQQALGQGPQFIFQYYEEEERQRGNFPDRFSGHQFPNYSSELNVNALLLGDSALYLCASSYRQGAYSNQPQHFGDGTRLSIL.

The genes are TRBV4-1 and TRBJ2-7; 11 bases line up with TRBD2. The V gene end was trimmed by 1 base and the J gene end by 5 bases; junction bases not matched to a gene: 4. CDR3 size: 15 residues. From germline, CDR1 is MGHRA and CDR2 YSYEKL. The CDR3 region has the DNA TGCGCCAGCAGCCAAGTCCTAGCGGGAGGTGACGAGCAGTACTTC. Protein product: CASSQVLAGGDEQYF.

The chain carries TRBV7-9 and TRBJ1-2, with D possibly being TRBD1 (6 bases). V lost 5 bases to trimming and J lost 0 bases, with 16 bases between them. Looked up from germline, CDR1 is SEHNR and CDR2 is FQNEAQ (reference sequence). The CDR3 covers 16 residues. The DNA for the CDR3 is TGTGCCAGCAGCGGGCGACAGGTTAGATCTAACTATGGCTACACCTTC. It specifies CASSGRQVRSNYGYTF.

This chain connects TRBV12-3 or TRBV12-4 to TRBJ1-2; no reliable D call. This CDR3 is built from 12 residues. Trimming pared 5 bases from V and 8 bases from J, leaving 12 bases between. The CDR3 sequence: CASSQPLRGYTF. CDR3 DNA: TGTGCCAGCAGTCAGCCACTAAGAGGCTACACCTTC.

The chain couples TRBV10-3 to TRBJ1-1, with TRBD1 identical over 7 bases. J gave up 10 bases and V 1 base, and 6 bases lay outside the gene matches. This CDR3 region has 13 residues. Per the germline V gene, CDR1 is ENHRY and CDR2 is SYGVKD. The CDR3 region has the DNA TGTGCCATCAGTGAGTGGGACAGAAAGGGAGCTTTCTTT. Translated: CAISEWDRKGAFF.

The rearrangement links TRBV18 to TRBJ1-4; D perhaps matches TRBD1 (5 bases). The CDR3 covers 16 residues. Trimming took 3 bases from V and 0 from J, leaving 11 bases between them. Germline CDR1 is KGHSH and CDR2 is LQKENI. The CDR3 reads CASSPRQPSTNEKLFF. The DNA of the CDR3 is TGTGCCAGCTCACCTAGACAGCCTTCAACTAATGAAAAACTGTTTTTT.

The genes are TRBV5-1 and TRBJ2-1; 13 bases match TRBD2. V was clipped by 0 bases and J by 8 bases; unmatched bases: 2. The V gene's germline CDR1 is SGHRS and CDR2 YFSETQ. The CDR3 sequence is 15 residues long. CDR3 DNA sequence: TGCGCCAGCAGCTTGGGACTAGCGGGGGGAGATGAGCAGTTCTTC. Amino acids: CASSLGLAGGDEQFF.

V gene TRBV7-6 combines with J gene TRBJ1-1, with D perhaps TRBD1 (5 bases). Germline CDR1 is SGHVS and CDR2 is FNYEAQ. There are 17 residues in the CDR3. V was trimmed by 5 bases and J by 5 bases, leaving 24 bases between them. Written as DNA, the CDR3 is TGTGCCAGCAGCCAGTCGGGTTTGGCAGGGCGACGTACTGAAGCTTTCTTT. The encoded protein is CASSQSGLAGRRTEAFF.

CDR3 in amino acids: CASSSDRGGLNTEAFF. The CDR3 coding sequence is TGTGCCAGCAGCTCAGACAGGGGTGGTTTGAACACTGAAGCTTTCTTT. V usage is TRBV7-9 and J usage is TRBJ1-1, with 8 positions matching TRBD1. The germline V gene has CDR1 SEHNR and CDR2 FQNEAQ (reference sequence). V trimming: 4 bases; J trimming: 0 bases; junction bases outside the gene matches: 7. The CDR3 has 16 amino acids.

The chain couples TRBV24-1 to TRBJ2-2; 8 positions agree with TRBD2. Germline CDR1 reads KGHDR; CDR2 reads SFDVKD. This CDR3 has 15 residues. The junction had 0 bases not matched to a gene; V was cut back by 1 base and J by 3 bases. CDR3 loop: CATSDLAGDTGELFF. The DNA of the CDR3 is TGTGCCACCAGTGATTTAGCGGGAGACACCGGGGAGCTGTTTTTT.

V is TRBV27 and J is TRBJ1-4; D uncertain. Trimming cost V 3 bases and J 4 bases, with 9 bases left between them. The length of the CDR3 is 14 residues. CDR1 MNHEY and CDR2 SMNVEV come from the germline V gene (reference sequence). DNA of the CDR3: TGTGCCAGCAGTTTGGTACAGAATAATGAAAAACTGTTTTTT. It is translated as CASSLVQNNEKLFF. Full variable domain (rest looked up from reference TRBV27 and TRBJ1-4): EAQVTQNPRYLITVTGKKLTVTCSQNMNHEYMSWYRQDPGLGLRQIYYSMNVEVTDKGDVPEGYKVSRKEKRNFPLILESPSPNQTSLYFCASSLVQNNEKLFFGSGTQLSVL.

V is TRBV24-1 and J is TRBJ2-3; 9 nucleotides agree with TRBD1. There are 15 residues in the CDR3. Trimming at V came to 4 bases and at J to 3 bases, leaving 4 bases not matched to a gene. Germline V CDR1 and CDR2: KGHDR, SFDVKD. CDR3 coding DNA: TGTGCCACCAGTGACCCCGGGACAGGGACAGATACGCAGTATTTT. This codes for CATSDPGTGTDTQYF.

This clone occurred a few times. The chain links TRBV7-2 to TRBJ1-2, with no clear D. The germline V gene encodes CDR1 SGHTA and CDR2 FQGNSA. V lost 1 base and J 2 bases, leaving 8 bases between the germline ends. This CDR3 is built from 14 residues. The CDR3 sequence: CASSLGSGNYGYTF. Written as DNA, the CDR3 is TGTGCCAGCAGCTTAGGTAGCGGGAACTATGGCTACACCTTC. The variable domain in full, with the rest retrieved from reference TRBV7-2 and TRBJ1-2, is GAGVSQSPSNKVTEKGKDVELRCDPISGHTALYWYRQSLGQGLEFLIYFQGNSAPDKSGLPSDRFSAERTGGSVSTLTIQRTQQEDSAVYLCASSLGSGNYGYTFGSGTRLTVV.